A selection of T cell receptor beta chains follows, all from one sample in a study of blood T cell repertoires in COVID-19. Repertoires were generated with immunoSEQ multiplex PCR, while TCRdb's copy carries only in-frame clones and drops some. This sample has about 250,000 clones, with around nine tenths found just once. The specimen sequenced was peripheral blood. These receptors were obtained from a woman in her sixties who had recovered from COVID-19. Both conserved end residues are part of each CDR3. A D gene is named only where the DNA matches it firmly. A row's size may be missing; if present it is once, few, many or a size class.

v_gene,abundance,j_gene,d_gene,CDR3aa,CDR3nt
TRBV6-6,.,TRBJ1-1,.,CASSYSRDTEAFF,TGTGCCAGCAGTTACTCGAGGGACACTGAAGCTTTCTTT
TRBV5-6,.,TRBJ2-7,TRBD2,CASSTVLAGKSSYEQYF,TGTGCCAGCAGCACCGTGCTAGCGGGGAAATCCTCCTACGAGCAGTACTTC
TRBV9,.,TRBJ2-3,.,CASEPGLASDTQYF,TGTGCCAGCGAGCCTGGGCTAGCCTCAGATACGCAGTATTTT
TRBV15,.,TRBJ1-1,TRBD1,CATSRDQGELNTEAFF,TGTGCCACCAGCAGAGATCAGGGGGAGCTCAACACTGAAGCTTTCTTT
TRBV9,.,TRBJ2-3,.,CASSVGSPDTQYF,TGTGCCAGCAGCGTAGGTAGCCCTGATACGCAGTATTTT
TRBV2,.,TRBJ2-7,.,CASKRAANEQYF,TGTGCCAGCAAACGCGCCGCGAATGAGCAGTACTTC
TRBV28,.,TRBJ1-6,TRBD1,CASSRRTGSNSPLHF,TGTGCCAGCAGTCGAAGGACAGGGTCAAACTCACCCCTCCACTTT
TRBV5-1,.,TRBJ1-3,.,CASSFAGIVSGNTIYF,TGCGCCAGCAGCTTTGCAGGGATCGTTTCTGGAAACACCATATATTTT
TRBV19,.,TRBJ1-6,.,CASSAQGRGFAPLHF,TGTGCCAGTAGCGCCCAGGGAAGGGGGTTTGCACCCCTCCACTTT
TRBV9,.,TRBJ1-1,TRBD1,CASSPEGQGDTEAFF,TGTGCCAGCAGCCCCGAGGGACAGGGGGACACTGAAGCTTTCTTT
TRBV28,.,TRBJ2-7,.,CASSRGRVSYEQYF,TGTGCCAGCAGTAGGGGGAGGGTCTCCTACGAGCAGTACTTC
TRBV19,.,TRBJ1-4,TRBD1,CASSILMGQGGEKLFF,TGTGCCAGTAGTATCCTAATGGGACAGGGTGGTGAAAAACTGTTTTTT
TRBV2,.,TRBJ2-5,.,CATFLRGPRGETQYF,TGTGCCACATTCCTCCGGGGCCCCAGGGGAGAGACCCAGTACTTC
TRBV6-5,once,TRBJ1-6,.,CASRLPGRDNSPLHF,TGTGCCAGCAGGTTGCCTGGCAGGGATAATTCACCCCTCCACTTT
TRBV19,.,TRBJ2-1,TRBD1,CASRTGTGSLNEQFF,TGTGCCAGTAGGACCGGGACAGGGTCTCTCAATGAGCAGTTCTTC
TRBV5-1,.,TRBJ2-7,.,CASSYSGNGGAYEQYF,TGCGCCAGCAGCTACTCCGGGAACGGCGGTGCCTACGAGCAGTACTTC
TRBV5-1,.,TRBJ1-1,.,CATGHLNTEAFF,TGCGCCACCGGACACCTGAACACTGAAGCTTTCTTT
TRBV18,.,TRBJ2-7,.,CASSPIGVSVNYEQYF,TGTGCCAGCTCACCTATTGGGGTTAGCGTAAACTACGAGCAGTACTTC
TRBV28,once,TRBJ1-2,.,CASSGQGEGGYTF,TGTGCCAGCAGCGGGCAAGGGGAGGGAGGCTACACCTTC